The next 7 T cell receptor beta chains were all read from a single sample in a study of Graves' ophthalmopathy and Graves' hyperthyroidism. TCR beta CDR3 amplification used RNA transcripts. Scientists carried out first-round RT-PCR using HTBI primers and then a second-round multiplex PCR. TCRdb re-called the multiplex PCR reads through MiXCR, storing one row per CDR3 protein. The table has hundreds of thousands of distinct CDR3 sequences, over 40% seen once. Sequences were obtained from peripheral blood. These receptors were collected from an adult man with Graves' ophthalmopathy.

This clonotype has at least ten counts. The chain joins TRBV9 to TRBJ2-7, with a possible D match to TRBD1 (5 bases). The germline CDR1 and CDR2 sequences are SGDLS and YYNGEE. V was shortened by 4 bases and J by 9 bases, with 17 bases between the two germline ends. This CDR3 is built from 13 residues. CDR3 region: CASSSGPMDPQYF. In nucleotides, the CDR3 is TGTGCCAGCAGCTCAGGGCCGATGGACCCGCAGTACTTC.

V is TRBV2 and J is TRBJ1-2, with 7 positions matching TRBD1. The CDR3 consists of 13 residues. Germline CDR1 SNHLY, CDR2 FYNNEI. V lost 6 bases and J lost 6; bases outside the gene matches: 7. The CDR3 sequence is CASRDDRADGYTF. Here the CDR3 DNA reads TGTGCCAGCAGAGACGACAGGGCGGATGGCTACACCTTC.

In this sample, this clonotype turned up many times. CDR3: CASSLRTVGTEAFF. CDR3 DNA: TGTGCCAGCAGCTTACGAACGGTAGGCACTGAAGCTTTCTTT. The rearrangement uses TRBV7-9 and TRBJ1-1; D not resolved. Per the germline V gene, CDR1 is SEHNR and CDR2 is FQNEAQ (reference sequence). V lost 2 bases, J lost 4 bases, and 11 bases lay in between. The length of the CDR3 is 14 residues.

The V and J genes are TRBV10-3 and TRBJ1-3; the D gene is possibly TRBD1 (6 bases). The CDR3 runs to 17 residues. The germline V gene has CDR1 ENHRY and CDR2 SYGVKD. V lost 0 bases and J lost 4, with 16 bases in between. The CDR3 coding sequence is TGTGCCATCAGTGAGTCGATTCGGGGGGCAACAGGAAACACCATATATTTT. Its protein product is CAISESIRGATGNTIYF.

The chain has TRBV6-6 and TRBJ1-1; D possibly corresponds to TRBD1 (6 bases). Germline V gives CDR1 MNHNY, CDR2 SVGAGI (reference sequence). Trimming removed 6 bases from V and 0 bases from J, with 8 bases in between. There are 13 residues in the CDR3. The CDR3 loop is CASRWDMNTEAFF. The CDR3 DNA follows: TGTGCCAGCAGATGGGACATGAACACTGAAGCTTTCTTT.

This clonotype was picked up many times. The CDR3 nucleotides are TGTGCCAGCAGTTTATCGCAGGTCAGCGAGCAGTACTTC. Translated, it gives CASSLSQVSEQYF. The J gene is TRBJ2-7, the V gene TRBV27; D unclear. In germline, CDR1 is MNHEY, CDR2 SMNVEV (reference sequence). This CDR3 has 13 residues. V lost 0 bases and J 6 bases, leaving 9 bases between the germline ends.

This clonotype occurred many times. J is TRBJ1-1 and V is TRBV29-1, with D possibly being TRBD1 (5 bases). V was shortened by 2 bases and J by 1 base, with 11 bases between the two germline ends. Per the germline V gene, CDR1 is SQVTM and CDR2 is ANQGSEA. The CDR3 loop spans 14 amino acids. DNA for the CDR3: TGCAGCGTTGAATCAGGGAGCGGGAACACTGAAGCTTTCTTT. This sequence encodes CSVESGSGNTEAFF. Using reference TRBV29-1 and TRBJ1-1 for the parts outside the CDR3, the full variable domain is SAVISQKPSRDICQRGTSLTIQCQVDSQVTMMFWYRQQPGQSLTLIATANQGSEATYESGFVIDKFPISRPNLTFSTLTVSNMSPEDSSIYLCSVESGSGNTEAFFGQGTRLTVV.